Following are 15 T cell receptor beta chains from one sample sequenced in a study of Graves' ophthalmopathy and Graves' hyperthyroidism. The authors amplified TCR beta CDR3 regions from RNA transcripts. Amplification began with first-round RT-PCR using HTBI primers, then second-round multiplex PCR was performed. TCRdb itself ran the multiplex PCR reads through MiXCR, one entry per CDR3 protein. The sample carries around 1,200,000 distinct CDR3 sequences, 35% to 40% recorded once. The sequencing input was peripheral blood or thyroid tissue (not recorded which). These receptors were taken from an adult man with Graves' hyperthyroidism.

The CDR3 reads CASSPVSQGELYGYTF. CDR3 DNA: TGTGCCAGCAGCCCTGTTAGTCAGGGGGAACTCTATGGCTACACCTTC. This chain links TRBV5-6 with TRBJ1-2; 7 bases map to TRBD1. CDR3 length equals 16 residues. V trimming: 4 bases; J trimming: 4 bases; junction bases outside the gene matches: 13. CDR1 and CDR2 from the germline V gene are SGHDT and YYEEEE.

For this clonotype: This could be a read error, since a much larger clone is one nucleotide away. This chain uses TRBV20-1 with TRBJ1-5, with no clear D. The CDR3 runs to 13 residues. V was shortened by 6 bases and J by 3 bases, with 12 bases between the two germline ends. Germline CDR1 is DFQATT and CDR2 is SNEGSKA (reference sequence). The CDR3, as DNA: TGCAGTGCCTCTGACAAGTCCAATCAGCCCCAGCATTTT. Encoded protein: CSASDKSNQPQHF.

This clonotype was counted only a few times. The chain is built from TRBV9 and TRBJ1-5; maybe TRBD1 (6 bases). The germline CDR1 and CDR2 sequences are SGDLS and YYNGEE. V shed 3 bases and J shed 0 bases, with 13 bases lying between them. This CDR3 comprises 16 residues. CDR3 nucleotide sequence: TGTGCCAGCAGCGCTGGGGGCAGGGTTAGCAATCAGCCCCAGCATTTT. It encodes CASSAGGRVSNQPQHF.

This clonotype has only a few counts. The CDR3 loop is CASRDRGEQETQYF. The CDR3 DNA sequence: TGTGCCAGCCGGGACAGGGGGGAGCAAGAGACCCAGTACTTC. V gene TRBV2 combines with J gene TRBJ2-5; 11 nucleotides match TRBD1. After removal of 8 bases from V and 2 bases from J, the junction contained 4 bases not matched to a gene. This CDR3 contains 14 residues. CDR1 is SNHLY, CDR2 FYNNEI, per germline.

The J gene is TRBJ2-2, the V gene TRBV6-5; unclear D gene. V was clipped by 7 bases and J by 5 bases, with 8 bases between them. The germline gives CDR1 MNHEY, CDR2 SVGAGI. The CDR3 runs 12 residues. CDR3 DNA sequence: TGTGCCAGCAACTCCGGGACCGGGGAGCTGTTTTTT. It translates to CASNSGTGELFF.

Many counts were recorded for this clonotype. The chain is built from TRBV20-1 and TRBJ2-5, with TRBD2 as a possible D gene (5 bases). The length of the CDR3 is 12 residues. Trimming left V 3 bases short and J 4 bases short, with 9 bases between. Per the germline V gene, CDR1 is DFQATT and CDR2 is SNEGSKA (reference sequence). This chain's CDR3 is CSASLRGETQYF. The CDR3 DNA reads as TGCAGTGCTAGCCTCCGGGGAGAGACCCAGTACTTC.

This clonotype was counted at least ten times. J is TRBJ2-2 and V is TRBV29-1; either TRBD1 or TRBD2 may supply D (5 bases each). The CDR3 loop spans 12 amino acids. V dropped 7 bases and J dropped 6 bases, with 12 bases sitting between them. Germline V gene lookup returns CDR1 SQVTM and CDR2 ANQGSEA. CDR3 coding DNA: TGCAGCGCCCCACTGGGGGCCGGGGAGCTGTTTTTT. Residues: CSAPLGAGELFF.

This clonotype was recorded a few times. The gene calls are TRBV6-5 and TRBJ1-1; D is unclear. Germline assignment: CDR1 MNHEY and CDR2 SVGAGI. This CDR3 comprises 12 residues. Trimming removed 8 bases at V and 10 bases at J, with 17 bases between. DNA for the CDR3: TGTGCCAGCCAACGGGGAGGAGCGGCAGCTTTCTTT. Encoded protein: CASQRGGAAAFF.

This clonotype has at least ten counts. The chain couples TRBV11-2 to TRBJ2-7, with 7 bases matching TRBD1. V lost 5 bases to trimming and J lost 5 bases; unmatched junction nucleotides: 6. The germline CDR1 and CDR2 sequences are SGHAT and FQNNGV. The CDR3 is 13 amino acids. The CDR3, as DNA: TGTGCCAGCAGCATGGGACAGTCGGACGAGCAGTACTTC. Protein sequence: CASSMGQSDEQYF.

This clonotype was counted at least ten times. The chain recombines TRBV10-2 with TRBJ2-5; D perhaps matches TRBD1 (6 bases). The CDR3 sequence is 14 residues long. Germline V CDR1 and CDR2: WSHSY, SAAADI. With 4 bases removed from V and 5 bases from J, the gap between germline ends came to 14 bases. The DNA of the CDR3 is TGCGCCAGCAGTGGCTACAGGGAACGGGAGACCCAGTACTTC. Translated: CASSGYRERETQYF.

The chain employs TRBV29-1 and TRBJ1-6, with TRBD1 as a possible D gene (5 bases). V dropped 4 bases and J dropped 8 bases, with 15 bases sitting between them. Germline values: CDR1 SQVTM, CDR2 ANQGSEA. This CDR3 comprises 14 residues. CDR3 DNA: TGCAGCGTTGCGACTAGCGGGGGGGATTCACCCCTCCACTTT. Translated: CSVATSGGDSPLHF.

This CDR3 is CASSVDRSQPQHF. The CDR3 coding sequence is TGTGCCAGCAGCGTAGACAGAAGTCAGCCCCAGCATTTT. The rearrangement joins TRBV9 to TRBJ1-5; no definite D call. The CDR3 has 13 residues. Germline V lookup: CDR1 SGDLS, CDR2 YYNGEE. V was pared by 0 bases and J by 6 bases, with 7 bases between.

In the case of this clonotype: A much larger clone lies one base from this, so it may be a read error. CDR3 amino acids: CSTIGQGHSPLHF. CDR3 nucleotides: TGCAGTACTATAGGACAGGGTCATTCACCCCTCCACTTT. The rearrangement uses TRBV20-1 and TRBJ1-6, with 8 positions matching TRBD1. With V trimmed by 8 bases and J by 8 bases, 8 bases remained unmatched. This CDR3 comprises 13 residues. Germline CDR1 and CDR2: DFQATT and SNEGSKA (reference sequence).

This clonotype was recorded at least ten times. This rearrangement joins TRBV6-4 to TRBJ1-1; D gene uncertain. With 3 bases removed from V and 4 bases from J, the gap between germline ends came to 9 bases. The CDR3 totals 13 residues. CDR1 and CDR2 from the germline V gene are MRHNA and SNTAGT. CDR3 loop: CASSEGELTEAFF. Here the CDR3 DNA reads TGTGCCAGCAGTGAAGGCGAACTCACTGAAGCTTTCTTT.

The V gene is TRBV10-3, the J gene TRBJ2-7; 10 nucleotides match TRBD2. This CDR3 comprises 13 residues. Germline values: CDR1 ENHRY, CDR2 SYGVKD. The trim removed 11 bases at V and 0 bases at J, leaving 4 bases unmatched. The CDR3 spells CAATSGNSYEQYF. In DNA form, the CDR3 reads TGTGCCGCCACTAGCGGGAACTCCTACGAGCAGTACTTC.